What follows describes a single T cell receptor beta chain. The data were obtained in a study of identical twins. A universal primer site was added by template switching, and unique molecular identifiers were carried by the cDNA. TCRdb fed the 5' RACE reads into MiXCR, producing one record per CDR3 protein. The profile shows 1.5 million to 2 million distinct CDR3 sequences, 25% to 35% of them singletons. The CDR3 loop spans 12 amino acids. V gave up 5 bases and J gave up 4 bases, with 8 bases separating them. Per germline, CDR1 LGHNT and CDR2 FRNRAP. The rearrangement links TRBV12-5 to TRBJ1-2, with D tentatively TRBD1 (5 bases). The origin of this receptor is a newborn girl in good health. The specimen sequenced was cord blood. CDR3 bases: TGTGCTAGTGGTGACGGGGGCTATGGCTACACCTTC. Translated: CASGDGGYGYTF.